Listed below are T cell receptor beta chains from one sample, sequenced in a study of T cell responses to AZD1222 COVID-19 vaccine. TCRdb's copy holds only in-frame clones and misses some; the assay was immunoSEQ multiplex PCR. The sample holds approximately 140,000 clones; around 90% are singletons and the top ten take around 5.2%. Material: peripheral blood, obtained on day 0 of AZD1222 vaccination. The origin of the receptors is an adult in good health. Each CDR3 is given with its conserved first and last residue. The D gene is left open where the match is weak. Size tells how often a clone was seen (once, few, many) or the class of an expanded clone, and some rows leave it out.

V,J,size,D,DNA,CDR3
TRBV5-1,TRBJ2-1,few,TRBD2,TGCGCCAGCAGCTTGGAGGCTAGCGGGATTGATGAGCAGTTCTTC,CASSLEASGIDEQFF
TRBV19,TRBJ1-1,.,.,TGTGCCAGTAGTATCGGCTCGCACACTGAAGCTTTCTTT,CASSIGSHTEAFF
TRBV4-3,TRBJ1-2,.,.,TGCGCCAGCTCATTGGCAAGGGACAACAACTATGGCTACACCTTC,CASSLARDNNYGYTF
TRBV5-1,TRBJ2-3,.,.,TGCGCCAGCAGCTCCCGGACAGACCTCAGCACAGATACGCAGTATTTT,CASSSRTDLSTDTQYF
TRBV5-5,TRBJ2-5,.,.,TGTGCCAGCAGCTTGGTTGTAGCCGGCGAGACCCAGTACTTC,CASSLVVAGETQYF
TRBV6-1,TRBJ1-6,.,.,TGTGCCAGCAGTGTCCCTTGGGAGGACCCAAGGCCACCCCTCCACTTT,CASSVPWEDPRPPLHF
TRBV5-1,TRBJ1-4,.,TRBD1,TGCGCCAGCAGCGCACACGAAGTGACAGGGAGGCTTAATGAAAAACTGTTTTTT,CASSAHEVTGRLNEKLFF
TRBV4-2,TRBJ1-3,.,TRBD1,TGTGCCAGCAGCCAAGTGCTCGACAGGGGGCCGGACACCATATATTTT,CASSQVLDRGPDTIYF
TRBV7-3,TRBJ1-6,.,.,TGTGCCAGCAGCTTAACGAAGGACTCACCCCTCCACTTT,CASSLTKDSPLHF
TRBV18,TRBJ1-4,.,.,TGTGCCAGCTCACCACAGGAGGGGGGTGAAAAACTGTTTTTT,CASSPQEGGEKLFF
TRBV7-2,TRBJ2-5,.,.,TGTGCCAGCAGCCCCCCCAGCGAAAGGGCCCAGTACTTC,CASSPPSERAQYF
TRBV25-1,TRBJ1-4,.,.,TGTGCCAGCAGTGATAGGCACACCCGTAATGAAAAACTGTTTTTT,CASSDRHTRNEKLFF
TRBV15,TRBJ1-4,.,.,TGTGCCACCAGCAGAGGGGCAACTAATGAAAAACTGTTTTTT,CATSRGATNEKLFF